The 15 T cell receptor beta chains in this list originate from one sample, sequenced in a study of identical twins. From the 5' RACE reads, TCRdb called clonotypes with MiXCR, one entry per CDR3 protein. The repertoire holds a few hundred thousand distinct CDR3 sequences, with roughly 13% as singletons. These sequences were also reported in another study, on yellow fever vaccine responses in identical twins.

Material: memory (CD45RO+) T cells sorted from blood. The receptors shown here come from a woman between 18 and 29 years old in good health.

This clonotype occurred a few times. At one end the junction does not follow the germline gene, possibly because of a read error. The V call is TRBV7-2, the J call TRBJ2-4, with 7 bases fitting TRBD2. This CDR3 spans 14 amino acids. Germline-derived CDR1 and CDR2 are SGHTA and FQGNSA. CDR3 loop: CASNWGTTIDIQYF. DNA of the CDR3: TGTGCGAGCAATTGGGGGACTACGATAGACATTCAGTACTTC.

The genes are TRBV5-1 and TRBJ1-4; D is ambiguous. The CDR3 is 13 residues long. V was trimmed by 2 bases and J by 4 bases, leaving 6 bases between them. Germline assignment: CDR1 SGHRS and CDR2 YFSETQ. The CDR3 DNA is TGCGCCAGCAGCTTAGGTCTTAATGAAAAACTGTTTTTT. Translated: CASSLGLNEKLFF.

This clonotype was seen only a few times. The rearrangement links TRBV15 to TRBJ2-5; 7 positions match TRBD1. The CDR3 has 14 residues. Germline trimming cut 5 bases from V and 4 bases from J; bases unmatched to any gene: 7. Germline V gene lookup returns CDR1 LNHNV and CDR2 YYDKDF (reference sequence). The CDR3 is CATSARGGVETQYF. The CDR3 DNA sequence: TGTGCCACCAGCGCAAGAGGGGGCGTAGAGACCCAGTACTTC.

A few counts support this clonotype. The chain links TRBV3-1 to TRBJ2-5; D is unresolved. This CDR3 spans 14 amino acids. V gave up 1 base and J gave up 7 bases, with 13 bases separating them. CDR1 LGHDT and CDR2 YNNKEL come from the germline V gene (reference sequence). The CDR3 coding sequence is TGTGCCAGCAGCCAAGTAGCAGCATCCGGGACCCAGTACTTC. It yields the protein CASSQVAASGTQYF.

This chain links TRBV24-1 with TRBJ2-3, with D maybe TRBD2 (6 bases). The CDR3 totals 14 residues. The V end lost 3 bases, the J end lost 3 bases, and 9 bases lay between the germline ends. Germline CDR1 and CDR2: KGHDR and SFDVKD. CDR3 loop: CATSDRGGTDTQYF. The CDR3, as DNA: TGTGCCACCAGTGATAGAGGAGGGACAGATACGCAGTATTTT.

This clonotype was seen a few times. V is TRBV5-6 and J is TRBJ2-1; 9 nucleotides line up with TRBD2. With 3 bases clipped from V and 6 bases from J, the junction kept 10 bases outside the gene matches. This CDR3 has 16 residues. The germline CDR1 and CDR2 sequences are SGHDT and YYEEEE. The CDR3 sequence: CASSWEPGLAGNEQFF. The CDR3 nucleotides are TGTGCCAGCAGCTGGGAACCGGGACTAGCTGGCAATGAGCAGTTCTTC. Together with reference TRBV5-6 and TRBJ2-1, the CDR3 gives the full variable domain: DAGVTQSPTHLIKTRGQQVTLRCSPKSGHDTVSWYQQALGQGPQFIFQYYEEEERQRGNFPDRFSGHQFPNYSSELNVNALLLGDSALYLCASSWEPGLAGNEQFFGPGTRLTVL.

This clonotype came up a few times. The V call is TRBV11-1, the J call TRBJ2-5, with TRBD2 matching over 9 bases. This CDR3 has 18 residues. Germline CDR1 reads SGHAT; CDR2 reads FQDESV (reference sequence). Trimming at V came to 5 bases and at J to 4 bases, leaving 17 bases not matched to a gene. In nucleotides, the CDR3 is TGTGCCAGCAGCCCTGGAAAAAGGGCGGGGGGGCCTTCAGAGACCCAGTACTTC. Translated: CASSPGKRAGGPSETQYF.

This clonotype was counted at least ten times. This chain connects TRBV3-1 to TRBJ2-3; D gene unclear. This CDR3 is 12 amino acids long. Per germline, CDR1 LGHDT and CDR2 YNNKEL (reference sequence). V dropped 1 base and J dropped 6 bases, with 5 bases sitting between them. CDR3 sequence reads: CASSQARDTQYF. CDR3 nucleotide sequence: TGTGCCAGCAGCCAAGCCAGGGATACGCAGTATTTT.

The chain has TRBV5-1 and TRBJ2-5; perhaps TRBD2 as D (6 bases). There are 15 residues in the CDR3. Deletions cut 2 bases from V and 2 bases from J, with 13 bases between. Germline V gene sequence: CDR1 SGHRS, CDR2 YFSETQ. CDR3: CASSFVGLGQETQYF. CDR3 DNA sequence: TGCGCCAGCAGCTTCGTGGGACTGGGTCAAGAGACCCAGTACTTC.

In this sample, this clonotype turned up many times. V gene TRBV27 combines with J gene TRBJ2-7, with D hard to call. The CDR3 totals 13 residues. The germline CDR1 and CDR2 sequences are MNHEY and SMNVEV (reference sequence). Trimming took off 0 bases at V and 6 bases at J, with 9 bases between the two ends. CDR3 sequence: CASSLSRWSEQYF. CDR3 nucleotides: TGTGCCAGCAGTTTATCTAGGTGGAGCGAGCAGTACTTC.

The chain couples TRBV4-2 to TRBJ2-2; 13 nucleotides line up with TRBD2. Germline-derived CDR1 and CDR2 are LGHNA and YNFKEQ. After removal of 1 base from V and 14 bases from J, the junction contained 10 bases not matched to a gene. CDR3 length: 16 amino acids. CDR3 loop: CASSQGTSGGFRLLFF. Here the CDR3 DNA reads TGTGCCAGCAGCCAAGGGACTAGCGGGGGATTTAGGTTACTGTTTTTT.

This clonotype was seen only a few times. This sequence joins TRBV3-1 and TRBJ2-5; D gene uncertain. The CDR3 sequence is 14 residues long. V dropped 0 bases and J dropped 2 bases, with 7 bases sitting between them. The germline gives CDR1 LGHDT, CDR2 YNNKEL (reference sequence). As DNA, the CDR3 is TGTGCCAGCAGCCAAGATCCCAGGCAAGAGACCCAGTACTTC. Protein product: CASSQDPRQETQYF.

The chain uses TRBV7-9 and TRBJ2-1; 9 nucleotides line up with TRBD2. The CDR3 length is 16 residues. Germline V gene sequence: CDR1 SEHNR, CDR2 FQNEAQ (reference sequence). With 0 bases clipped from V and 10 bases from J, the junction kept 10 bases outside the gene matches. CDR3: CASSLALAGLGLEQFF. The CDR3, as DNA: TGTGCCAGCAGCTTAGCTCTAGCGGGATTGGGGCTCGAGCAGTTCTTC.

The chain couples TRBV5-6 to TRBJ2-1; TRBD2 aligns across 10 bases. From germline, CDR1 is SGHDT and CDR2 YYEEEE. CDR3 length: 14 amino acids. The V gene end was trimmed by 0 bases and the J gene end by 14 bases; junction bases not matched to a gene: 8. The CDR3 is CASSLDASGSIEFF. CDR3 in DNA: TGTGCCAGCAGCTTGGATGCTAGCGGGAGTATCGAGTTCTTC.

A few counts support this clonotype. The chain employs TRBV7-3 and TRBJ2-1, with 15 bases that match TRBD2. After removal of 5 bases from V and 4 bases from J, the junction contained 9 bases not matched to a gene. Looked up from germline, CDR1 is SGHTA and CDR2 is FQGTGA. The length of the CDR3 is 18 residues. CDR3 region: CASSKHGTSGGIYNEQFF. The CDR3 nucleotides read TGTGCCAGCAGCAAACACGGGACTAGCGGGGGGATTTACAATGAGCAGTTCTTC.